Each of the 27 T cell receptor beta chains below was sequenced from the same sample in a study of blood T cell repertoires in COVID-19. Repertoires were generated with immunoSEQ multiplex PCR, while TCRdb's copy carries only in-frame clones and drops some. The sample contains about 60,000 clones, 75% to 90% of which appear only once. Specimen: peripheral blood. The source is a human donor with active COVID-19. The donor label of this sample is uncertain.

The rearrangement links TRBV7-2 to TRBJ2-5; 8 nucleotides match TRBD2. Germline V CDR1 and CDR2: SGHTA, FQGNSA. The junction had 14 bases not matched to a gene; V was cut back by 5 bases and J by 6 bases. The CDR3 covers 16 residues. The CDR3: CASSPMGSGTFKTQYF. In DNA form, the CDR3 reads TGTGCCAGCAGCCCTATGGGTAGCGGGACATTTAAGACCCAGTACTTC.

The chain is built from TRBV5-1 and TRBJ1-2; 9 bases line up with TRBD1. This CDR3 region has 16 residues. Germline V lookup: CDR1 SGHRS, CDR2 YFSETQ. With V trimmed by 4 bases and J by 10 bases, 17 bases remained unmatched. The CDR3 reads CASSMPPGQGGWDYTF. The CDR3 coding sequence is TGCGCCAGCAGCATGCCTCCGGGACAGGGTGGTTGGGACTACACCTTC.

This sequence joins TRBV7-3 and TRBJ2-3; 10 nucleotides agree with TRBD2. The CDR3 totals 15 residues. The V gene end was trimmed by 11 bases and the J gene end by 5 bases; junction bases not matched to a gene: 13. Germline loops: CDR1 SGHTA, CDR2 FQGTGA. Here the CDR3 DNA reads TGTGCCCCCCCTCGGCTAGCGGGAGACGAAGATACGCAGTATTTT. Amino acid sequence: CAPPRLAGDEDTQYF. Together with reference TRBV7-3 and TRBJ2-3, the CDR3 gives the full variable domain: GAGVSQTPSNKVTEKGKYVELRCDPISGHTALYWYRQSLGQGPEFLIYFQGTGAADDSGLPNDRFFAVRPEGSVSTLKIQRTERGDSAVYLCAPPRLAGDEDTQYFGPGTRLTVL.

The genes are TRBV6-1 and TRBJ1-1, with unresolved D. V was shortened by 3 bases and J by 4 bases, with 12 bases between the two germline ends. In germline, CDR1 is MNHNS, CDR2 SASEGT. The length of the CDR3 is 14 residues. The CDR3 DNA follows: TGTGCCAGCAGTGATGGGCGGAGGGTCACTGAAGCTTTCTTT. Translation: CASSDGRRVTEAFF.

V and J are TRBV5-4 and TRBJ1-5; no firm D call. The CDR3 spans 14 residues. V was pared by 6 bases and J by 4 bases, with 14 bases between. In germline, CDR1 is SGHNT, CDR2 YYREEE (reference sequence). CDR3 amino acids: CASNPGLSNQPQHF. The CDR3 bases are TGTGCCAGCAACCCGGGATTGTCTAATCAGCCCCAGCATTTT.

The J gene is TRBJ2-5, the V gene TRBV5-4; 7 bases fit TRBD1. Germline loops: CDR1 SGHNT, CDR2 YYREEE (reference sequence). V gave up 4 bases and J gave up 7 bases; unmatched junction bases: 10. This CDR3 is 14 amino acids long. CDR3 in DNA: TGTGCCAGCAGCCCGAGGACAGGCGAAGGGACCCAGTACTTC. It codes for CASSPRTGEGTQYF.

The chain is built from TRBV10-3 and TRBJ2-5; 10 bases match TRBD2. V dropped 0 bases and J dropped 4; count of bases not matched to a gene: 8. The germline CDR1 and CDR2 sequences are ENHRY and SYGVKD. The CDR3 runs 17 residues. The DNA of the CDR3 is TGTGCCATCAGTGAGTCGATCCAGCGGGAGGGCCTAGAGACCCAGTACTTC. Its protein product is CAISESIQREGLETQYF.

The V call is TRBV19, the J call TRBJ2-7; D might be TRBD1 (6 bases). V was shortened by 5 bases and J by 0 bases, with 14 bases between the two germline ends. This CDR3 contains 15 residues. In germline, CDR1 is LNHDA, CDR2 SQIVND (reference sequence). CDR3 sequence reads: CASSPSDRNSYEQYF. The CDR3 DNA reads as TGTGCCAGTAGTCCCTCTGACAGGAACTCCTACGAGCAGTACTTC.

The genes are TRBV9 and TRBJ1-6, with D hard to call. Trimming shortened V by 0 bases and J by 0 bases, and 10 bases separated the two germline ends. CDR3 size: 17 residues. The germline CDR1 and CDR2 sequences are SGDLS and YYNGEE. The CDR3 spells CASSVDRETSYNSPLHF. CDR3 DNA sequence: TGTGCCAGCAGCGTAGATAGGGAGACCTCCTATAATTCACCCCTCCACTTT.

In this sample, this clone turned up a few times. The chain carries TRBV9 and TRBJ1-5, with 9 bases aligning to TRBD1. Germline V gene sequence: CDR1 SGDLS, CDR2 YYNGEE. Unmatched junction bases numbered 10, after V lost 0 bases and J lost 3 bases. The length of the CDR3 is 18 residues. CDR3 sequence: CASSVALNRDRDNQPQHF. In DNA, the CDR3 is TGTGCCAGCAGCGTAGCCCTGAACCGGGACAGGGACAATCAGCCCCAGCATTTT.

V and J are TRBV30 and TRBJ1-1; 8 nucleotides match TRBD1. Germline CDR1 and CDR2: GTSNPN and SVGIG (reference sequence). The trim removed 5 bases at V and 5 bases at J, leaving 7 bases unmatched. This CDR3 has 13 residues. This CDR3 is CAWSRTGRTEAFF. The CDR3 DNA is TGTGCCTGGTCCAGGACAGGGCGGACTGAAGCTTTCTTT. The variable domain in full, with the rest retrieved from reference TRBV30 and TRBJ1-1, is SQTIHQWPATLVQPVGSPLSLECTVEGTSNPNLYWYRQAAGRGLQLLFYSVGIGQISSEVPQNLSASRPQDRQFILSSKKLLLSDSGFYLCAWSRTGRTEAFFGQGTRLTVV.

The rearrangement uses TRBV29-1 and TRBJ2-1; D perhaps matches TRBD2 (6 bases). Trimming took 6 bases from V and 5 from J, leaving 14 bases between them. The CDR3 extends over 13 amino acids. CDR1 and CDR2 from the germline V gene are SQVTM and ANQGSEA. The CDR3 spells CSVDRGGNNEQFF. The CDR3, as DNA: TGCAGCGTGGACCGTGGAGGGAACAATGAGCAGTTCTTC.

The gene calls are TRBV13 and TRBJ2-5, with D hard to call. Germline CDR1 PRHDT, CDR2 FYEKMQ (reference sequence). The CDR3 contains 12 residues. The V end lost 5 bases, the J end lost 5 bases, and 9 bases lay between the germline ends. The CDR3 sequence is CASSLVGETQYF. CDR3 DNA sequence: TGTGCCAGCAGCCTCGTCGGGGAGACCCAGTACTTC. Variable domain in full (rest from reference TRBV13 and TRBJ2-5): AAGVIQSPRHLIKEKRETATLKCYPIPRHDTVYWYQQGPGQDPQFLISFYEKMQSDKGSIPDRFSAQQFSDYHSELNMSSLELGDSALYFCASSLVGETQYFGPGTRLLVL.

V usage is TRBV7-2 and J usage is TRBJ1-3; no firm D call. CDR1 and CDR2 (germline): SGHTA, FQGNSA. CDR3 size: 15 residues. Trimming shortened V by 0 bases and J by 7 bases, and 13 bases separated the two germline ends. The CDR3 region has the DNA TGTGCCAGCAGCTTAGCCAGCATCAGCGGGAACACCATATATTTT. Translated: CASSLASISGNTIYF.

The V gene is TRBV4-1, the J gene TRBJ2-7; TRBD1 is a possible D gene (5 bases). Looked up from germline, CDR1 is MGHRA and CDR2 is YSYEKL. V lost 0 bases and J 2 bases, leaving 8 bases between the germline ends. This CDR3 has 14 residues. The CDR3 spells CASSQDRAPYEQYF. In DNA form, the CDR3 reads TGCGCCAGCAGCCAAGACAGGGCCCCCTACGAGCAGTACTTC.

This sequence joins TRBV18 and TRBJ1-1, with 8 bases that match TRBD1. The junction had 7 bases not matched to a gene; V was cut back by 6 bases and J by 4 bases. CDR1 is KGHSH, CDR2 LQKENI, per germline. The CDR3 loop spans 14 amino acids. CDR3 amino acids: CASSPDREGTEAFF. CDR3 nucleotide sequence: TGTGCCAGCTCTCCGGACAGGGAAGGCACTGAAGCTTTCTTT.

The chain joins TRBV6-5 to TRBJ2-1; 10 positions agree with TRBD1. J lost 12 bases, V lost 5 bases, and 4 bases had no gene match. Germline lookup yields CDR1 MNHEY and CDR2 SVGAGI. The CDR3 runs 12 residues. The CDR3 region is CASSRTGGGQFF. CDR3 sequence (DNA): TGTGCCAGCAGTCGGACAGGGGGTGGGCAGTTCTTC.

This clone was observed once. The chain has TRBV6-5 and TRBJ2-7; the D is unclear. The germline V and J ends were trimmed by 0 bases and 2 bases, with 8 bases remaining between them. Germline V gene sequence: CDR1 MNHEY, CDR2 SVGAGI. This CDR3 is built from 14 residues. The CDR3 bases are TGTGCCAGCAGTTACTCGGAGAGACCCTACGAGCAGTACTTC. Translated, it gives CASSYSERPYEQYF.

V usage is TRBV7-3 and J usage is TRBJ2-5; maybe TRBD2 (6 bases). Trimming cost V 1 base and J 10 bases, with 13 bases left between them. CDR1 is SGHTA and CDR2 is FQGTGA in the germline V gene. This CDR3 is 13 amino acids long. The CDR3 sequence: CASSLSKEGIQYF. In nucleotides, the CDR3 is TGTGCCAGCAGCTTAAGTAAGGAGGGGATCCAGTACTTC. The full variable domain, rest sourced from reference TRBV7-3 and TRBJ2-5, is GAGVSQTPSNKVTEKGKYVELRCDPISGHTALYWYRQSLGQGPEFLIYFQGTGAADDSGLPNDRFFAVRPEGSVSTLKIQRTERGDSAVYLCASSLSKEGIQYFGPGTRLLVL.

CDR3 loop: CASSSIAESNTGELFF. The CDR3 DNA is TGTGCCAGCAGCTCAATAGCGGAGTCGAACACCGGGGAGCTGTTTTTT. The chain is built from TRBV7-6 and TRBJ2-2; D is perhaps TRBD2 (6 bases). The V gene lost 4 bases and the J gene lost 0 bases, with 12 bases spanning the gap. This CDR3 has 16 amino acids. Germline lookup yields CDR1 SGHVS and CDR2 FNYEAQ. Drawing the rest from reference TRBV7-6 and TRBJ2-2, the complete variable domain is GAGVSQSPRYKVTKRGQDVALRCDPISGHVSLYWYRQALGQGPEFLTYFNYEAQQDKSGLPNDRFSAERPEGSISTLTIQRTEQRDSAMYRCASSSIAESNTGELFFGEGSRLTVL.

V gene TRBV15 combines with J gene TRBJ2-2; D is unclear. Germline V gene data show CDR1 as LNHNV and CDR2 as YYDKDF (reference sequence). There are 15 residues in the CDR3. V lost 0 bases to trimming and J lost 5 bases, with 10 bases between them. For the CDR3, the DNA is TGTGCCACCAGCAGAGATCGAATCGGGACCGGGGAGCTGTTTTTT. It translates to CATSRDRIGTGELFF.

This clone was counted once. This rearrangement joins TRBV29-1 to TRBJ2-1; D not resolved. Trimming removed 4 bases from V and 10 bases from J, with 14 bases in between. CDR1 SQVTM and CDR2 ANQGSEA come from the germline V gene. The CDR3 consists of 12 residues. The CDR3 DNA reads as TGCAGCGTTGCCGACACTTTTTTGGAGCAGTTCTTC. This codes for CSVADTFLEQFF.

The rearrangement joins TRBV6-1 to TRBJ2-7; D gene ambiguous. Germline CDR1 and CDR2: MNHNS and SASEGT. This CDR3 comprises 15 residues. The ends were cut back, 3 bases at V and 3 bases at J, with 15 bases in the middle. CDR3 protein: CASSDSAGALYEQYF. The DNA for the CDR3 is TGTGCCAGCAGTGATTCGGCAGGCGCACTCTACGAGCAGTACTTC.

This clone was seen only once. The chain combines TRBV5-1 with TRBJ2-2; TRBD2 agrees at 8 bases. This CDR3 is 16 amino acids long. Germline assignment: CDR1 SGHRS and CDR2 YFSETQ. The ends lost 4 bases at V and 4 bases at J; junction bases unmatched: 9. CDR3 protein: CASSSGSGQGTGELFF. CDR3 nucleotide sequence: TGCGCCAGCAGCAGCGGGAGCGGGCAGGGCACCGGGGAGCTGTTTTTT.

The V gene is TRBV5-1, the J gene TRBJ2-5; tentatively, D is TRBD1 (6 bases). The CDR3 sequence is 14 residues long. Trimming cost V 0 bases and J 4 bases, with 10 bases left between them. Germline assignment: CDR1 SGHRS and CDR2 YFSETQ. Written as DNA, the CDR3 is TGCGCCAGCAGCTTGGATCAGGGGCCAGAGACCCAGTACTTC. The encoded protein is CASSLDQGPETQYF. Variable domain in full (rest from reference TRBV5-1 and TRBJ2-5): KAGVTQTPRYLIKTRGQQVTLSCSPISGHRSVSWYQQTPGQGLQFLFEYFSETQRNKGNFPGRFSGRQFSNSRSEMNVSTLELGDSALYLCASSLDQGPETQYFGPGTRLLVL.

The rearrangement uses TRBV5-1 and TRBJ1-4; a weak D match, TRBD1 (6 bases). V lost 1 base and J lost 12, with 13 bases in between. The germline CDR1 and CDR2 sequences are SGHRS and YFSETQ. CDR3 size: 13 residues. The CDR3 region is CASSLTLAGELFF. The CDR3 nucleotides are TGCGCCAGCAGCTTGACTCTTGCAGGGGAACTGTTTTTT.

The rearrangement joins TRBV6-5 to TRBJ1-4; D gene uncertain. The CDR3 consists of 14 residues. Germline V gene lookup returns CDR1 MNHEY and CDR2 SVGAGI. The ends were cut back, 2 bases at V and 2 bases at J, with 6 bases in the middle. The CDR3 DNA reads TGTGCCAGCAGTTACACTACGACTAATGAAAAACTGTTTTTT. Its translation: CASSYTTTNEKLFF.